This T cell receptor beta chain was sequenced for a study of cytomegalovirus exposure and HLA in healthy donors. V trimming: 0 bases; J trimming: 0 bases; junction bases outside the gene matches: 7. The CDR3 has 17 amino acids. Germline CDR1 is MGHRA and CDR2 is YSYEKL. The PCR employed 60 Vbeta primers together with 13 Jbeta primers. Here immunoSEQ multiplex PCR was the method, and the copy in TCRdb shows in-frame clones only, minus some. This sample yields about 130,000 clones, of which less than 85% are seen a single time; more than 2% belongs to the top ten. The sequence was obtained from a woman in her 40s in good health and CMV-seropositive. What was sequenced was PBMCs. The rearrangement links TRBV4-1 to TRBJ1-1; 7 bases agree with TRBD1. Written as DNA, the CDR3 is TGCGCCAGCAGCCAAGACCTGGGACAGCTAATGAACACTGAAGCTTTCTTT. Translation gives CASSQDLGQLMNTEAFF.